The 27 T cell receptor beta chains below all came from one sample that was sequenced in a study of human CD8 memory T cell subsets (dated by TCRdb to about 2020). Sequenced using a NextSeq 550. A Human TCR Profiling Kit was used to prepare UMI-labeled 5' RACE TCRbeta libraries. Once TCRdb had reprocessed the reads, it stored one entry per CDR3 protein sequence and supplied no DNA. The table for this sample shows about 10,000 distinct CDR3 sequences. The ten largest clones add up to less than 25% of the sample. Sequencing input: CD8+ stem-like memory T cells (TSCM and TCM) sorted from PBMCs. This specimen's cell subset or site label, interpreted: stem-like memory CD8 T cells (TSTEM), CCR7+ PD-1- TIGIT-. These TCRs come from a human donor in good health.

The chain has TRBV24-1 and TRBJ1-2; as DNA is missing, the TRBD1 call by TCRdb cannot be tested. This CDR3 contains 14 residues. Germline-derived CDR1 and CDR2 are KGHDR and SFDVKD. Here the CDR3 reads CATSGPGQGYGYTF.

The chain employs TRBV19 and TRBJ2-3. The germline CDR1 and CDR2 sequences are LNHDA and SQIVND (reference sequence). There are 11 residues in the CDR3. The CDR3 reads CASQELDTQYF.

The chain's CDR3 is CATSDRRGRFYGYTF. V gene TRBV24-1 combines with J gene TRBJ1-2; TCRdb lists TRBD1, though no DNA is available to test this call. Germline CDR1 KGHDR, CDR2 SFDVKD. This CDR3 spans 15 amino acids.

The chain recombines TRBV4-3 with TRBJ1-2; absent DNA, TCRdb's TRBD1 call cannot be checked. This CDR3 is built from 14 residues. Germline V gene data show CDR1 as LGHNA and CDR2 as YSLEER. Here the CDR3 reads CASSPGQKNYGYTF.

The rearrangement uses TRBV12-3 or TRBV12-4 and TRBJ2-2; checking the TCRdb D call of TRBD1 is not possible without DNA. The CDR3 runs to 16 residues. The CDR3 reads CASSLALQGNTGELFF.

The chain is built from TRBV20-1 and TRBJ2-5; TCRdb gives TRBD1 as the D gene, but with no DNA this cannot be confirmed. The CDR3 is 17 residues long. Germline-derived CDR1 and CDR2 are DFQATT and SNEGSKA (reference sequence). This CDR3 reads CSALPSWTGKVQETQYF.

The J gene is TRBJ2-2, the V gene TRBV7-3; absent DNA, TCRdb's TRBD2 call cannot be checked. CDR3 length equals 14 residues. CDR1 and CDR2 from the germline V gene are SGHTA and FQGTGA. The CDR3 sequence is CASSTDLNTGELFF. Using reference TRBV7-3 and TRBJ2-2 for the parts outside the CDR3, the full variable domain is GAGVSQTPSNKVTEKGKYVELRCDPISGHTALYWYRQSLGQGPEFLIYFQGTGAADDSGLPNDRFFAVRPEGSVSTLKIQRTERGDSAVYLCASSTDLNTGELFFGEGSRLTVL.

The chain links TRBV6-4 to TRBJ2-3; TCRdb selects TRBD1, and the lack of DNA leaves this call unchecked. The CDR3 totals 15 residues. Germline values: CDR1 MRHNA, CDR2 SNTAGT. The CDR3 sequence is CASSEGGQGLDTQYF.

The V gene is TRBV4-3, the J gene TRBJ1-1. This CDR3 region has 15 residues. Germline CDR1 reads LGHNA; CDR2 reads YSLEER. This CDR3 reads CASSQDRSPNTEAFF.

The chain combines TRBV14 with TRBJ2-2; TCRdb picks TRBD2, but there is no DNA to check that call. Per the germline V gene, CDR1 is SGHDN and CDR2 is FVKESK. The CDR3 extends over 17 amino acids. The CDR3 reads CASSPTLAGGPTGELFF.

The V call is TRBV12-3 or TRBV12-4, the J call TRBJ1-2; TCRdb selects TRBD1, and the lack of DNA leaves this call unchecked. The CDR3 extends over 20 amino acids. The chain's CDR3 is CASSLAREVLASRANYGYTF.

This clonotype is labeled medium-sized based on frequency. The V and J genes are TRBV6-5 and TRBJ1-4; the TRBD1 assignment by TCRdb is unverifiable without DNA. Per germline, CDR1 MNHEY and CDR2 SVGAGI. The CDR3 is made up of 14 amino acids. The CDR3 sequence: CASGYPQGNEKLFF.

The rearrangement uses TRBV12-3 or TRBV12-4 and TRBJ2-7. This CDR3 is 13 amino acids long. The CDR3 protein is CASSQTEVNEQYF.

The J gene is TRBJ2-3, the V gene TRBV7-6; checking the TCRdb D call of TRBD1 is not possible without DNA. From germline, CDR1 is SGHVS and CDR2 FNYEAQ. The CDR3 extends over 15 amino acids. This CDR3 reads CASTQGGANTDTQYF.

The chain uses TRBV7-2 and TRBJ2-6; TCRdb indicates TRBD2, and absent DNA this call remains unverified. This CDR3 spans 20 amino acids. Germline values: CDR1 SGHTA, CDR2 FQGNSA. The CDR3 sequence: CASSLELWDYSRSGANVLTF.

This clonotype is identified as medium-sized from frequency. The chain has TRBV5-4 and TRBJ1-1; the D gene TCRdb calls, TRBD1, cannot be checked with no DNA. Germline CDR1 SGHNT, CDR2 YYREEE (reference sequence). The CDR3 runs 17 residues. CDR3 amino acids: CASSQRGDGWMNTEAFF.

This clonotype is labeled medium-sized (0.01 to 0.1%) based on frequency. The genes are TRBV7-2 and TRBJ2-7; the TCRdb call, TRBD2, lacks DNA for checking. The CDR3 has 16 residues. Germline CDR1 and CDR2: SGHTA and FQGNSA. The CDR3 is CASSPLSTIYSYEQYF.

The genes are TRBV7-6 and TRBJ2-1; there is no DNA to check the TCRdb D call of TRBD1. Per the germline V gene, CDR1 is SGHVS and CDR2 is FNYEAQ. This CDR3 is built from 13 residues. CDR3 residues: CASSNGAINEQFF.

The J gene is TRBJ2-7, the V gene TRBV19; TCRdb outputs TRBD2, but without DNA this stays unchecked. CDR3 length: 15 residues. In germline, CDR1 is LNHDA, CDR2 SQIVND (reference sequence). The CDR3 loop is CASSIDGGRVGEQYF.

This rearrangement joins TRBV7-3 to TRBJ2-3; as DNA is missing, the TRBD1 call by TCRdb cannot be tested. This CDR3 comprises 15 residues. Germline CDR1 SGHTA, CDR2 FQGTGA. CDR3 sequence: CASSLEPTGGGTQYF. Supplemented by reference TRBV7-3 and TRBJ2-3, the full variable domain reads GAGVSQTPSNKVTEKGKYVELRCDPISGHTALYWYRQSLGQGPEFLIYFQGTGAADDSGLPNDRFFAVRPEGSVSTLKIQRTERGDSAVYLCASSLEPTGGGTQYFGPGTRLTVL.

V and J are TRBV13 and TRBJ2-1; TCRdb's assignment of TRBD1 cannot be checked, as there is no DNA. CDR1 is PRHDT, CDR2 FYEKMQ, per germline (reference sequence). The CDR3 length is 13 residues. Here the CDR3 reads CASSLQGNNEQFF.

This chain joins TRBV7-9 and TRBJ2-7; TCRdb calls TRBD1, which cannot be checked without DNA. The germline V gene has CDR1 SEHNR and CDR2 FQNEAQ (reference sequence). The CDR3 is 13 residues long. CDR3 loop: CASSSRDTYEQYF.

The CDR3 reads CASSAGLAGEAGRQYF. J is TRBJ2-3 and V is TRBV9; the D call of TRBD2 rests on TCRdb alone, since no DNA is present to check it. Germline V gene sequence: CDR1 SGDLS, CDR2 YYNGEE. CDR3 size: 16 residues.

V gene TRBV6-4 combines with J gene TRBJ2-1. The CDR3 length is 13 residues. Germline V CDR1 and CDR2: MRHNA, SNTAGT. CDR3 residues: CASSETSENEQFF.

The rearrangement links TRBV28 to TRBJ2-1; TCRdb's D call of TRBD2 is untestable without DNA. Germline CDR1 MDHEN, CDR2 SYDVKM. The CDR3 contains 17 residues. The CDR3 sequence is CASSDPGLAGGRGEQFF.

The chain has TRBV4-2 and TRBJ1-2; the TRBD1 assignment by TCRdb is unverifiable without DNA. The CDR3 runs 15 residues. Germline V gene sequence: CDR1 LGHNA, CDR2 YNFKEQ. CDR3: CASSDRGSEDYGYTF.

The gene calls are TRBV28 and TRBJ2-7; TCRdb's assignment of TRBD2 cannot be checked, as there is no DNA. From germline, CDR1 is MDHEN and CDR2 SYDVKM. This CDR3 region has 19 residues. The CDR3 spells CASSPRTSGRAGFPYEQYF.